This T cell receptor (beta chain) emerged from a study of cytomegalovirus exposure and HLA in healthy donors. Germline values: CDR1 LNHNV, CDR2 YYDKDF (reference sequence). The germline V and J ends were trimmed by 1 base and 6 bases, with 12 bases remaining between them. The CDR3 totals 14 residues. The PCR had 60 Vbeta and 13 Jbeta primers. Sequenced by immunoSEQ multiplex PCR; TCRdb stores in-frame clones only, minus some. This table has about 95,000 clones, around 82% appearing once. V gene TRBV15 combines with J gene TRBJ1-2, with D uncertain. The sequenced material came from PBMCs. The sequence derives from a young man in good health and CMV-seropositive. The CDR3 here is CATSRGTSRDGYTF. The CDR3 bases are TGTGCCACCAGCAGAGGAACCTCTCGGGATGGCTACACCTTC. The entire variable domain, with the rest obtained from reference TRBV15 and TRBJ1-2, is as follows: DAMVIQNPRYQVTQFGKPVTLSCSQTLNHNVMYWYQQKSSQAPKLLFHYYDKDFNNEADTPDNFQSRRPNTSFCFLDIRSPGLGDTAMYLCATSRGTSRDGYTFGSGTRLTVV.